These 6 T cell receptor beta chains came from one sample sequenced in a study of blood T cell dynamics during melanoma immunotherapy. The assay was immunoSEQ multiplex PCR, and TCRdb's table has in-frame clones only and misses some. The data hold some 2,500 clones, with roughly nine tenths observed a single time. The time point here: week 3, after first cycle of checkpoint inhibitor. Source: blood, taken from a patient treated with checkpoint blockade. The source is a human donor with melanoma.

This chain connects TRBV28 to TRBJ1-5; D is uncertain. The CDR3 covers 13 residues. Germline V gene sequence: CDR1 MDHEN, CDR2 SYDVKM. The V gene lost 6 bases and the J gene lost 2 bases, with 8 bases spanning the gap. The CDR3 is CASRGSGNQPQHF. The CDR3 DNA sequence: TGTGCCAGCAGGGGAAGTGGCAATCAGCCCCAGCATTTT.

The chain has TRBV6-1 and TRBJ1-1, with 8 bases aligning to TRBD1. With 6 bases clipped from V and 4 bases from J, the junction kept 10 bases outside the gene matches. CDR3 length equals 15 residues. Germline assignment: CDR1 MNHNS and CDR2 SASEGT. The chain's CDR3 is CASSNWGQEGTEAFF. DNA for the CDR3: TGTGCCAGCAGCAATTGGGGACAGGAAGGCACTGAAGCTTTCTTT.

V usage is TRBV4-3 and J usage is TRBJ2-7; D is ambiguous. Germline CDR1 LGHNA, CDR2 YSLEER. With 0 bases removed from V and 2 bases from J, the gap between germline ends came to 11 bases. The CDR3 sequence is 15 residues long. As DNA, the CDR3 is TGCGCCAGCAGCCAAGATAGCCAGTCCGCCTACGAGCAGTACTTC. Translation: CASSQDSQSAYEQYF.

J is TRBJ1-5 and V is TRBV28, with D perhaps matching TRBD1 (5 bases). Germline assignment: CDR1 MDHEN and CDR2 SYDVKM. The CDR3 length is 14 residues. V was clipped by 7 bases and J by 3 bases, with 13 bases between them. CDR3 sequence (DNA): TGTGCCAGCAAAACGGGACCGATCAATCAGCCCCAGCATTTT. This translates into CASKTGPINQPQHF.

The genes are TRBV9 and TRBJ2-3; TRBD2 aligns across 11 bases. CDR3 length: 16 amino acids. The ends lost 4 bases at V and 2 bases at J; junction bases unmatched: 6. The germline V gene encodes CDR1 SGDLS and CDR2 YYNGEE. The CDR3 DNA reads as TGTGCCAGCAGCTCCTTAGCGGGGGGGCCCACAGATACGCAGTATTTT. It specifies CASSSLAGGPTDTQYF.

The chain links TRBV4-1 to TRBJ2-3; 10 positions agree with TRBD2. Germline lookup yields CDR1 MGHRA and CDR2 YSYEKL. There are 15 residues in the CDR3. V dropped 4 bases and J dropped 0; count of bases not matched to a gene: 1. CDR3: CASSPGLASTDTQYF. The CDR3 DNA reads as TGCGCCAGCAGCCCGGGACTAGCGAGCACAGATACGCAGTATTTT.